The 32 T cell receptor beta chains reported below all come from one sample, sequenced in a study of blood T cell repertoires in COVID-19. The table came from immunoSEQ multiplex PCR; TCRdb's copy has only in-frame clones and leaves some out. Here the sample spans a few hundred thousand clones, approximately 91% being singletons. Material: peripheral blood. The receptors come from a woman in her sixties or seventies with acute or convalescent COVID-19.

This sequence joins TRBV7-2 and TRBJ2-5, with 9 nucleotides matching TRBD1. CDR3 length equals 13 residues. With V trimmed by 4 bases and J by 4 bases, 1 base remained unmatched. Germline V CDR1 and CDR2: SGHTA, FQGNSA. CDR3: CASSWGQGETQYF. The CDR3 DNA reads TGTGCCAGCAGCTGGGGACAGGGAGAGACCCAGTACTTC.

V gene TRBV10-3 combines with J gene TRBJ1-1; 7 bases agree with TRBD1. The CDR3 sequence is 14 residues long. Germline V gene sequence: CDR1 ENHRY, CDR2 SYGVKD. Trimming cost V 7 bases and J 1 base; bases outside gene matches: 6. Here the CDR3 DNA reads TGTGCCATCAAGGGGGCCGATCAGAACACTGAAGCTTTCTTT. As protein: CAIKGADQNTEAFF.

This chain uses TRBV19 with TRBJ2-1, with 9 bases identical to TRBD2. The CDR3 extends over 18 amino acids. The germline CDR1 and CDR2 sequences are LNHDA and SQIVND (reference sequence). The ends lost 8 bases at V and 0 bases at J; junction bases unmatched: 14. The CDR3 sequence: CASCPREGWRSSYNEQFF. CDR3 nucleotides: TGTGCCAGTTGTCCGCGGGAGGGGTGGAGGAGCTCCTACAATGAGCAGTTCTTC.

The chain employs TRBV4-1 and TRBJ1-3; D is ambiguous. Trimming took 0 bases from V and 0 from J, leaving 12 bases between them. The CDR3 extends over 17 amino acids. Germline V gives CDR1 MGHRA, CDR2 YSYEKL. The CDR3 protein is CASSQDDRRSSGNTIYF. The CDR3 bases are TGCGCCAGCAGCCAAGATGATCGACGGAGCTCTGGAAACACCATATATTTT.

This clone is a singleton in its sample. The V call is TRBV4-3, the J call TRBJ1-2, with 8 nucleotides matching TRBD1. CDR3 length equals 19 residues. Germline CDR1 is LGHNA and CDR2 is YSLEER. Trimming took 1 base from V and 2 from J; bases not matched to a gene: 15. CDR3 sequence (DNA): TGCGCCAGCAGCCAAGCCGCTAACGCCCCGGGACAGGCGAACTATGGCTACACCTTC. Translated: CASSQAANAPGQANYGYTF.

The DNA of the CDR3 is TGTGCCAGCAGCTTAGGAGGGTTTAAAGAGACCCAGTACTTC. Translated: CASSLGGFKETQYF. The chain couples TRBV7-6 to TRBJ2-5, with D possibly being TRBD2 (5 bases). Germline lookup yields CDR1 SGHVS and CDR2 FNYEAQ. The CDR3 loop spans 14 amino acids. The V end lost 1 base, the J end lost 3 bases, and 9 bases lay between the germline ends.

This chain links TRBV19 with TRBJ1-2; 9 bases map to TRBD1. The ends lost 5 bases at V and 2 bases at J; junction bases unmatched: 6. There are 15 residues in the CDR3. CDR1 is LNHDA and CDR2 is SQIVND in the germline V gene (reference sequence). CDR3 loop: CASSSSTGGNYGYTF. DNA for the CDR3: TGTGCCAGTAGTTCGTCGACAGGGGGAAACTATGGCTACACCTTC.

The chain employs TRBV19 and TRBJ2-1, with 7 bases that match TRBD2. Germline trimming cut 5 bases from V and 2 bases from J; bases unmatched to any gene: 6. This CDR3 spans 15 amino acids. Germline loops: CDR1 LNHDA, CDR2 SQIVND (reference sequence). The CDR3 loop is CASSPDGGTYNEQFF. The CDR3 DNA follows: TGTGCCAGTAGTCCCGACGGGGGGACCTACAATGAGCAGTTCTTC.

This rearrangement joins TRBV6-5 to TRBJ2-7; 7 bases align to TRBD1. Trimming took 8 bases from V and 4 from J; bases not matched to a gene: 5. The CDR3 is 12 residues long. Germline V lookup: CDR1 MNHEY, CDR2 SVGAGI. CDR3 DNA: TGTGCCAGCTGGGACAGACGATACGAGCAGTACTTC. This encodes CASWDRRYEQYF.

V usage is TRBV21-1 and J usage is TRBJ2-1; TRBD2 was called by the table and not checked on the DNA. TRBV21-1 is labeled a pseudogene. The length of the CDR3 is 16 residues. The CDR3 protein is CASSKGTSGTYNEQFF. The CDR3 DNA is TGTGCCAGCAGCAAAGGGACTAGCGGGACCTACAATGAGCAGTTCTTC.

CDR3 sequence (DNA): TGTGCCAGCAGCTTAACGGGACAGGGAATCTATGGCTACACCTTC. Protein sequence: CASSLTGQGIYGYTF. The chain has TRBV7-3 and TRBJ1-2, with TRBD1 identical over 9 bases. Looked up from germline, CDR1 is SGHTA and CDR2 is FQGTGA. Trimming removed 0 bases from V and 4 bases from J; junction bases left unmatched: 3. The CDR3 has 15 amino acids.

This sequence joins TRBV4-2 and TRBJ2-3; 15 bases line up with TRBD2. V was pared by 4 bases and J by 4 bases, with 12 bases of the junction left unmatched. This CDR3 is built from 19 residues. Germline loops: CDR1 LGHNA, CDR2 YNFKEQ. The CDR3 here is CASSPTSGTSGRKSDTQYF. For the CDR3, the DNA is TGTGCCAGCAGCCCTACATCGGGGACTAGCGGGAGGAAGTCAGATACGCAGTATTTT.

The gene calls are TRBV19 and TRBJ2-5; TRBD2 is a possible D gene (6 bases). This CDR3 spans 15 amino acids. V lost 3 bases and J 2 bases, leaving 13 bases between the germline ends. Germline V gives CDR1 LNHDA, CDR2 SQIVND (reference sequence). Here the CDR3 reads CASSMVLAPQETQYF. The DNA for the CDR3 is TGTGCCAGTAGTATGGTACTAGCCCCACAAGAGACCCAGTACTTC.

The CDR3 protein is CASSLADRVGNTIYF. The CDR3 DNA is TGTGCCAGCAGCTTAGCGGACAGGGTTGGAAACACCATATATTTT. The J gene is TRBJ1-3, the V gene TRBV7-9; 8 bases map to TRBD1. The CDR3 totals 15 residues. CDR1 SEHNR and CDR2 FQNEAQ come from the germline V gene (reference sequence). Losses at the gene ends were 0 bases for V and 3 bases for J; bases not matched to a gene: 1.

This chain links TRBV7-9 with TRBJ1-4; 7 nucleotides line up with TRBD1. Germline V CDR1 and CDR2: SEHNR, FQNEAQ (reference sequence). J gave up 7 bases and V 5 bases, and 13 bases lay outside the gene matches. The CDR3 loop spans 16 amino acids. CDR3 coding DNA: TGTGCCAGCAGCGTACCTAGCGGGACAGTGGGTGAAAAACTGTTTTTT. It yields the protein CASSVPSGTVGEKLFF.

This chain connects TRBV28 to TRBJ1-5; perhaps TRBD1 as D (5 bases). The CDR3 consists of 13 residues. Germline V gene data show CDR1 as MDHEN and CDR2 as SYDVKM. Trimming removed 6 bases from V and 7 bases from J, with 13 bases in between. This CDR3 reads CASSRTRGQPQHF. The CDR3 region has the DNA TGTGCCAGCAGCCGCACCCGGGGGCAGCCCCAGCATTTT.

The V gene is TRBV5-4, the J gene TRBJ2-3, with 14 bases lining up with TRBD2. Germline V gene data show CDR1 as SGHNT and CDR2 as YYREEE (reference sequence). CDR3 size: 16 residues. V lost 3 bases to trimming and J lost 4 bases; unmatched junction nucleotides: 4. CDR3 nucleotide sequence: TGTGCCAGCAGCTCCCCGACTAGCGGGGGGGCAGATACGCAGTATTTT. Its translation: CASSSPTSGGADTQYF.

This rearrangement joins TRBV7-3 to TRBJ2-3, with D possibly matching TRBD2 (6 bases). V was trimmed by 5 bases and J by 5 bases, leaving 14 bases between them. This CDR3 has 14 residues. Germline-derived CDR1 and CDR2 are SGHTA and FQGTGA. CDR3 residues: CASSQGLREDTQYF. As DNA, the CDR3 is TGTGCCAGCAGCCAGGGACTTCGTGAAGATACGCAGTATTTT.

This chain joins TRBV6-5 and TRBJ1-1; D gene unclear. Germline V gene lookup returns CDR1 MNHEY and CDR2 SVGAGI. V gave up 7 bases and J gave up 6 bases, with 9 bases separating them. This CDR3 spans 11 amino acids. CDR3 DNA: TGTGCCAGCACCCACATGGCTGAAGCTTTCTTT. Protein product: CASTHMAEAFF.

The table lists this clone with a few counts. The chain uses TRBV14 and TRBJ1-2; D remains unclear. Trimming shortened V by 0 bases and J by 8 bases, and 10 bases separated the two germline ends. Germline V lookup: CDR1 SGHDN, CDR2 FVKESK. This CDR3 comprises 13 residues. CDR3 protein: CASSQDIVRGYTF. CDR3 coding DNA: TGTGCCAGCAGCCAAGATATTGTTCGGGGCTACACCTTC.

V gene TRBV5-8 combines with J gene TRBJ2-7; perhaps TRBD2 as D (7 bases). Trimming cost V 4 bases and J 2 bases, with 16 bases left between them. The CDR3 sequence is 15 residues long. The V gene's germline CDR1 is SGHTS and CDR2 YDEGEE. In DNA, the CDR3 is TGTGCCAGCAGCCTTCTGAGGCGGGGGCCCTACGAGCAGTACTTC. Translating gives CASSLLRRGPYEQYF.

This chain connects TRBV9 to TRBJ2-7; the D gene is possibly TRBD2 (6 bases). Per germline, CDR1 SGDLS and CDR2 YYNGEE. The CDR3 is 14 residues long. V was shortened by 3 bases and J by 1 base, with 11 bases between the two germline ends. The CDR3 DNA reads as TGTGCCAGCAGCGAGAGGGACTGGTCCTACGAGCAGTACTTC. Protein: CASSERDWSYEQYF.

The chain has TRBV28 and TRBJ1-3; no clear D. Trimming removed 2 bases at V and 7 bases at J, with 15 bases between. From germline, CDR1 is MDHEN and CDR2 SYDVKM. The CDR3 runs 15 residues. The CDR3 DNA is TGTGCCAGCAGTTTAGCAGGTGGAAGCGGTAACACCATATATTTT. Protein: CASSLAGGSGNTIYF.

The gene calls are TRBV7-2 and TRBJ1-1; D not certain. The germline gives CDR1 SGHTA, CDR2 FQGNSA. V lost 3 bases to trimming and J lost 1 base, with 6 bases between them. This CDR3 is 13 amino acids long. CDR3 protein: CASSFAGNTEAFF. Written as DNA, the CDR3 is TGTGCCAGCAGCTTCGCGGGGAACACTGAAGCTTTCTTT.

V gene TRBV6-5 combines with J gene TRBJ2-1; tentatively, D is TRBD2 (5 bases). Germline-derived CDR1 and CDR2 are MNHEY and SVGAGI. The CDR3 is made up of 16 amino acids. The ends were cut back, 0 bases at V and 6 bases at J, with 15 bases in the middle. The CDR3: CASSYSPDYRSNEQFF. The CDR3 DNA is TGTGCCAGCAGTTACTCTCCTGACTATCGCTCCAATGAGCAGTTCTTC.

The chain links TRBV2 to TRBJ2-5, with TRBD2 identical over 12 bases. Germline V lookup: CDR1 SNHLY, CDR2 FYNNEI. CDR3 length: 15 residues. The V gene end was trimmed by 6 bases and the J gene end by 1 base; junction bases not matched to a gene: 3. The CDR3 here is CASRGLAGFQETQYF. For the CDR3, the DNA is TGTGCCAGCAGAGGACTAGCGGGGTTCCAAGAGACCCAGTACTTC.

V is TRBV9 and J is TRBJ1-1, with TRBD1 identical over 7 bases. Germline CDR1 reads SGDLS; CDR2 reads YYNGEE. The CDR3 is 15 amino acids. Unmatched junction bases numbered 10, after V lost 4 bases and J lost 4 bases. CDR3 coding DNA: TGTGCCAGCAGCCCACGGACAGGAGCCCTCACTGAAGCTTTCTTT. It yields the protein CASSPRTGALTEAFF.

The chain couples TRBV4-3 to TRBJ2-2, with D possibly being TRBD1 (6 bases). The length of the CDR3 is 17 residues. Germline V gene data show CDR1 as LGHNA and CDR2 as YSLEER. Trimming stripped 0 bases from V and 3 bases from J, with 14 bases between. CDR3 nucleotides: TGCGCCAGCAGCCAAGAAAGGGGGATTCTATACACCGGGGAGCTGTTTTTT. Translation: CASSQERGILYTGELFF.

Turning to this clone: At one end the junction does not follow the germline gene, possibly because of a read error. J is TRBJ1-1 and V is TRBV6-2 or TRBV6-3; D is unresolved. The CDR3 covers 11 residues. From germline, CDR1 is MNHEY and CDR2 SVGEGT. The CDR3 nucleotides are TGTGCCAGCAGTCACTCATCTAAAGCTTTCTTT. It is translated as CASSHSSKAFF.

The chain recombines TRBV27 with TRBJ1-2; TRBD1 agrees at 7 bases. The length of the CDR3 is 15 residues. Germline-derived CDR1 and CDR2 are MNHEY and SMNVEV (reference sequence). With 6 bases clipped from V and 2 bases from J, the junction kept 9 bases outside the gene matches. The CDR3 sequence is CASRKTGARNYGYTF. CDR3 in DNA: TGTGCCAGCAGGAAAACAGGGGCCCGAAACTATGGCTACACCTTC.

The gene calls are TRBV4-3 and TRBJ1-1; 7 bases match TRBD1. The CDR3 totals 17 residues. CDR1 LGHNA and CDR2 YSLEER come from the germline V gene. With V trimmed by 2 bases and J by 0 bases, 9 bases remained unmatched. The CDR3 bases are TGCGCCAGCAGCCAAAATTGGAGGGGGCGGGTGAACACTGAAGCTTTCTTT. Residues: CASSQNWRGRVNTEAFF.

Only a few counts were recorded for this clone. The rearrangement joins TRBV5-8 to TRBJ1-1; D perhaps matches TRBD1 (5 bases). The CDR3 is made up of 14 amino acids. Trimming shortened V by 3 bases and J by 0 bases, and 9 bases separated the two germline ends. The germline V gene has CDR1 SGHTS and CDR2 YDEGEE. In DNA form, the CDR3 reads TGTGCCAGCAGCTCGGGACTATTGAACACTGAAGCTTTCTTT. Translated, it gives CASSSGLLNTEAFF.